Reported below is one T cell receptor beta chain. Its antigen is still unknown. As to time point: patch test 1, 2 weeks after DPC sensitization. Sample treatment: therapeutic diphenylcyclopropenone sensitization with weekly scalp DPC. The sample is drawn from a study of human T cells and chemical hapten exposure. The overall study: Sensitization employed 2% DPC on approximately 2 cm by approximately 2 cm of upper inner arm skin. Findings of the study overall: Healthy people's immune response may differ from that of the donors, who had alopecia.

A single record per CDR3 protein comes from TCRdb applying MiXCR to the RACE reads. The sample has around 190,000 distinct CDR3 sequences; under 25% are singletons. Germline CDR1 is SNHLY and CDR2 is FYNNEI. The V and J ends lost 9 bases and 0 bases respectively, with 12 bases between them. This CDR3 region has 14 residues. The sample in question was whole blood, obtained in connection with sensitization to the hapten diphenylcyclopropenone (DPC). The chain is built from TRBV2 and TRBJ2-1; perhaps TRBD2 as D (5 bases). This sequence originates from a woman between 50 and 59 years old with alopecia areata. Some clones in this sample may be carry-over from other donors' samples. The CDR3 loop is CASQSGYSYNEQFF. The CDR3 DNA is TGTGCCAGTCAAAGCGGATACTCCTACAATGAGCAGTTCTTC.